The entry below describes one TCR beta chain. This specimen comes from a study of blood T cell repertoires in COVID-19. Across the whole study: Some COVID-19 samples were acute and others convalescent; all came from the United States, Italy and Spain.

Original methodology: Using reference gene primer amplification, nucleated cell counts were estimated. Profiled with immunoSEQ multiplex PCR; TCRdb holds only in-frame clones, not every one. That table supplies the V and J calls and clone size; D and trimming were determined from the DNA. The sample yields 150,000 to 170,000 clones, approximately 83% seen once. Germline values: CDR1 SGHTS, CDR2 YDEGEE. The junction had 8 bases not matched to a gene; V was cut back by 4 bases and J by 8 bases. The CDR3 is 14 residues long. Patients at the Seattle site were enrolled during active infection and followed longitudinally.

Input material: peripheral blood. The receptor was derived from a woman aged 60-75 years with COVID-19, enrolled during active disease. This rearrangement joins TRBV5-8 to TRBJ1-4, with TRBD1 identical over 7 bases. For the CDR3, the DNA is TGTGCCAGCAGCGGAGGGACAGTGATCGAAAAACTGTTTTTT. Translation gives CASSGGTVIEKLFF.